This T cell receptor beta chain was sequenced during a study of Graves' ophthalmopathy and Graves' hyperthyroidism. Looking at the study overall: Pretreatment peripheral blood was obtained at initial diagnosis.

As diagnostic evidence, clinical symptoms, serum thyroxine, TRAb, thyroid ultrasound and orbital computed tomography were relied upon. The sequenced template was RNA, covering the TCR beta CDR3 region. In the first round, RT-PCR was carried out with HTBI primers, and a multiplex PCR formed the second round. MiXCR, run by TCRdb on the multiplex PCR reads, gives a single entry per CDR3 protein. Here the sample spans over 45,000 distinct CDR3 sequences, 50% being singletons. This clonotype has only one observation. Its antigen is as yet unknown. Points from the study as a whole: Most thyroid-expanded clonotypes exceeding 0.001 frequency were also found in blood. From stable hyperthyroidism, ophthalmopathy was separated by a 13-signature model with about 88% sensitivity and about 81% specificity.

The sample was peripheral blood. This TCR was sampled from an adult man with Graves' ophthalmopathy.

CDR3 DNA sequence: TGTGCCAGCAAGGGGACAGGGGACACTGAAGCTTTCTTT. Translating it yields CASKGTGDTEAFF. V and J are TRBV11-2 and TRBJ1-1; 10 bases align to TRBD1. Germline V lookup: CDR1 SGHAT, CDR2 FQNNGV. There are 13 residues in the CDR3. Trimming took 7 bases from V and 3 from J; bases not matched to a gene: 2.